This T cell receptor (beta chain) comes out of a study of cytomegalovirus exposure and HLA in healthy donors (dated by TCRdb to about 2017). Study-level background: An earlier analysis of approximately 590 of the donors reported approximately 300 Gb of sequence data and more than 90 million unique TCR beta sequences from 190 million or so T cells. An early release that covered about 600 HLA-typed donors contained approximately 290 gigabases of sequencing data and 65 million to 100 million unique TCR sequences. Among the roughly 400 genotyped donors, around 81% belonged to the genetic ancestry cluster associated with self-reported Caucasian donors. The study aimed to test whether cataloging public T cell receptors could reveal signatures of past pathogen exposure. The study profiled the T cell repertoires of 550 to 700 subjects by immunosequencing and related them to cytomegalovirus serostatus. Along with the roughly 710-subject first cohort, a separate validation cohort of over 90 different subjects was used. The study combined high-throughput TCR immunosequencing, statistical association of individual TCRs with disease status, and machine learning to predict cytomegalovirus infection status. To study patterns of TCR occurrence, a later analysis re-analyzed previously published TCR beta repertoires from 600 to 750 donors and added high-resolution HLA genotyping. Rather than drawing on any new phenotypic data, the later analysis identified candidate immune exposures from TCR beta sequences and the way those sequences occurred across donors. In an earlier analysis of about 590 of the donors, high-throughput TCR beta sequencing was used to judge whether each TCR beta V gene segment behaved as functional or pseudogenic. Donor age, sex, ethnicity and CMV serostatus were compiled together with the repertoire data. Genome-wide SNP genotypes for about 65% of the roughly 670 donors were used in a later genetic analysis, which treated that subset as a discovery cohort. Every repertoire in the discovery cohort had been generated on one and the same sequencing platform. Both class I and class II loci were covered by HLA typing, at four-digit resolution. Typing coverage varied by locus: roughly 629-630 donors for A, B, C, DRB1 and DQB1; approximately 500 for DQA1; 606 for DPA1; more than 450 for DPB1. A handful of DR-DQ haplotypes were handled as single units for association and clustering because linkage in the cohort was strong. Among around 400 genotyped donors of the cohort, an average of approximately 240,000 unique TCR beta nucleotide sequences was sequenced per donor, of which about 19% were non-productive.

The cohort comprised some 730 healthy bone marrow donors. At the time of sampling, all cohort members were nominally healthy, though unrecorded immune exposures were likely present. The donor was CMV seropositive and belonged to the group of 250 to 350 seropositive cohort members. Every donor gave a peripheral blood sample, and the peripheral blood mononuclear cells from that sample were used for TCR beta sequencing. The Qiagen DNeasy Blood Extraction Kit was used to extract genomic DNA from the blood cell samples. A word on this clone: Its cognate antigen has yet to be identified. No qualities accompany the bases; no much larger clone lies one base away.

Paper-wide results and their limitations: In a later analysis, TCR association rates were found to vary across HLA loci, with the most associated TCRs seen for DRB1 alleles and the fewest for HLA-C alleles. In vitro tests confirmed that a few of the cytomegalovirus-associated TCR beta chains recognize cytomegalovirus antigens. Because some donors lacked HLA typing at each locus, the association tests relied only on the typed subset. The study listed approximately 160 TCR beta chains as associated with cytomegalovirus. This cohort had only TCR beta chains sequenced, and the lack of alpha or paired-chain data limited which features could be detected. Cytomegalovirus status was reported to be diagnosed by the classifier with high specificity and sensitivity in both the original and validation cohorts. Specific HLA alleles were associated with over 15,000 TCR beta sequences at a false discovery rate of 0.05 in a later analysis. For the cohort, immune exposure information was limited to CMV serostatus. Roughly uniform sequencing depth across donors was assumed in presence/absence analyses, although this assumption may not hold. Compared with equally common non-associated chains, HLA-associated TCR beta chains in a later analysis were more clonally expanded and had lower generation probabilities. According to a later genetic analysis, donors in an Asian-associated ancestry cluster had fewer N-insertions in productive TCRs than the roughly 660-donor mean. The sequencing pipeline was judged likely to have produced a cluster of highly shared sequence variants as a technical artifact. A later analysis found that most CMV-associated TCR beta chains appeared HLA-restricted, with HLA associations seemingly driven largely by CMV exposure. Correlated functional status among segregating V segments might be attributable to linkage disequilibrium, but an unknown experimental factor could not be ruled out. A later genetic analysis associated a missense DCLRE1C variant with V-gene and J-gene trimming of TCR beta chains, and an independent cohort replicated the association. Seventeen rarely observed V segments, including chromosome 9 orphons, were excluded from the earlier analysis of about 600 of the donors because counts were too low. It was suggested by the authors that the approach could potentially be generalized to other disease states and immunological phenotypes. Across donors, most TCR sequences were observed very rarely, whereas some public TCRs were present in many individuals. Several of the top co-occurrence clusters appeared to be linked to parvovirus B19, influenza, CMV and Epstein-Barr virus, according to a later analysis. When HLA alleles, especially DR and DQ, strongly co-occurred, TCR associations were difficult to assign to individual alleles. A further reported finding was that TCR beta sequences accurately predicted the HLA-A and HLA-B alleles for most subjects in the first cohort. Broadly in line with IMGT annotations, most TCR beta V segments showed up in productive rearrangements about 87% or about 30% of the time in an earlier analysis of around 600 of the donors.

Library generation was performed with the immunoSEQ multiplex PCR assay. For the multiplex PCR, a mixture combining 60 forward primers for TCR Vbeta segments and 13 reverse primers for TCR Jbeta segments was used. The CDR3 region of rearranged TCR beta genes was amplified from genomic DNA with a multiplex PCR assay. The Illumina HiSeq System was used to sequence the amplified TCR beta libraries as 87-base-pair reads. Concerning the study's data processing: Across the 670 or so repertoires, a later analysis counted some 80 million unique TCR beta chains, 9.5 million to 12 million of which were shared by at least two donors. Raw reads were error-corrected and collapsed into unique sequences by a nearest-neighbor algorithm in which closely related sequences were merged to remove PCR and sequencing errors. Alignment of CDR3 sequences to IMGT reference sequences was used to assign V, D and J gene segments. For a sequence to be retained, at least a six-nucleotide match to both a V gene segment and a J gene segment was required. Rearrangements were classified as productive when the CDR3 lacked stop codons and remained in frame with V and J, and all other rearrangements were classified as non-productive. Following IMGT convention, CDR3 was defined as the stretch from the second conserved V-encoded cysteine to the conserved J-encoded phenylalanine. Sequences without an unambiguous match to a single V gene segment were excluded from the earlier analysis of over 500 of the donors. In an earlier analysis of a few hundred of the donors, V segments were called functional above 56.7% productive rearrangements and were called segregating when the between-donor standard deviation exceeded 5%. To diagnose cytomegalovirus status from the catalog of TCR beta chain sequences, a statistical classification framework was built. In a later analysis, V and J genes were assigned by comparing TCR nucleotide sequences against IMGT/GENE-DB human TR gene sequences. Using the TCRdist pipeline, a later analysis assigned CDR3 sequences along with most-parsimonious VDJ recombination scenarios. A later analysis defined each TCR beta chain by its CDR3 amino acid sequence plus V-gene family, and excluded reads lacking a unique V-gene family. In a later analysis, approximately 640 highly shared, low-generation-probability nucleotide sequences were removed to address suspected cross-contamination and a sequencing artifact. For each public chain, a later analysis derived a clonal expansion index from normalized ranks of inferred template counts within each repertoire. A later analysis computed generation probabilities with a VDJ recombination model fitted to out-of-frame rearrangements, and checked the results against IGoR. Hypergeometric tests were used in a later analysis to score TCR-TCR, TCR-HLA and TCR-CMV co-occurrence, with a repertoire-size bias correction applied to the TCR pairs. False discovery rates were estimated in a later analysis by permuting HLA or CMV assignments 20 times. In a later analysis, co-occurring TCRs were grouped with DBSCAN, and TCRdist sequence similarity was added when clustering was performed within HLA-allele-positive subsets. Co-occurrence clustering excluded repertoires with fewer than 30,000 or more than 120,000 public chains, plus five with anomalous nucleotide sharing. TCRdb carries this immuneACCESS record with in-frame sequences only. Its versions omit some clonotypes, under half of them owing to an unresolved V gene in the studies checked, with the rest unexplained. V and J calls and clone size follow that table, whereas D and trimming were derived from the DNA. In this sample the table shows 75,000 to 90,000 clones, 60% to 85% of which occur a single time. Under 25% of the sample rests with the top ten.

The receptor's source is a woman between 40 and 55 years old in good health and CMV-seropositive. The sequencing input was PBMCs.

The encoded CDR3 is CASSSGQNEKLFF. The nucleotide sequence is TGTGCCAGCAGCTCTGGACAGAATGAAAAACTGTTTTTT. Here the chain combines TRBV13 and TRBJ1-4; the D segment could be TRBD1, given 6 matching bases. The germline V gene (reference sequence) sets CDR1 to PRHDT and CDR2 to FYEKMQ. From its cysteine to its phenylalanine, the CDR3 spans 13 amino acids. Just CDR3 DNA is preserved here, 39 bases in frame from base 1. The trim is 4 bases for V and 5 bases for J, with a gap of 8 bases between the germline ends.